This T cell receptor beta chain was recovered during a study of T cell repertoires in cytomegalovirus infection. Whole-study context: Signatures in public TCR beta sequences pointed to both CMV infection and matching HLA type. Study outcomes and limitations: Totalled public TCR beta family frequency picked out people who carried CMV plus the relevant HLA. Dominating the ex vivo response were TCR beta clonotypes that were CMV-specific and HLA-C-restricted.

Via MiXCR, TCRdb re-called the reads, giving one row per CDR3 protein. The repertoire holds 740,000 or so distinct CDR3 sequences, with about a third as singletons. CDR3 length: 18 amino acids. Trimming took off 0 bases at V and 2 bases at J, with 17 bases between the two ends. In germline, CDR1 is SGHTA, CDR2 FQGNSA. At least ten counts were recorded for this clonotype. Its specificity is not known. This rearrangement joins TRBV7-2 to TRBJ1-3; maybe TRBD1 (6 bases). The receptor's source is a human donor in good health (CMV status not recorded). Some clones in this sample may be carry-over from other donors' samples. The sample consisted of PBMCs. This chain's CDR3 is CASSLAPTGPPAGNTIYF. In DNA, the CDR3 is TGTGCCAGCAGCTTAGCGCCTACAGGGCCACCGGCTGGAAACACCATATATTTT.